The rows below give T cell receptor beta chains drawn from one sample of a study of T cell responses to AZD1222 COVID-19 vaccine. Using immunoSEQ multiplex PCR, the repertoire was profiled, and TCRdb retains in-frame clones only, with some absent. This sample has about 73,000 clones; 80% to 90% occur once, and the top ten carry 9.3%. The specimen was peripheral blood, collected 28 days after the second AZD1222 dose. The origin of the receptors is an adult who received the AZD1222 COVID-19 vaccine. Both conserved end residues are part of each CDR3. The D gene is left open where the match is weak. Some rows mark clone size as missing; the rest say once, few, many or name a class of expanded clone.

>-|TRBV5-6|TRBD1|TRBJ1-6
TGTGCCAGCAGCTCGGGACAGCATAATTCACCCCTCCACTTT
CASSSGQHNSPLHF
>-|TRBV5-1|-|TRBJ1-1
TGCGCCAGCAGCCCAATCCGGACAGCAGACACTGAAGCTTTCTTT
CASSPIRTADTEAFF
>-|TRBV30|-|TRBJ1-3
TGTGCCTGGGGCGTGGCGGTTGGTAACACCATATATTTT
CAWGVAVGNTIYF
>-|TRBV6-5|-|TRBJ2-3
TGTGCCAGCAGTTACTCGATTTGGACCAGCACAGATACGCAGTATTTT
CASSYSIWTSTDTQYF
>few|TRBV6-5|-|TRBJ1-5
TGTGCCAGCAGCCCGGGTTGGAATCAGCCCCAGCATTTT
CASSPGWNQPQHF
>-|TRBV2|TRBD1|TRBJ1-5
TGTGCCAGCAAGCCCCATGCAGGGGGCATGGACAATCAGCCCCAGCATTTT
CASKPHAGGMDNQPQHF
>-|TRBV7-2|TRBD2|TRBJ2-1
TGTGCCAGCAGCTTAGAAGGAGCGGGGGGACCGATCTACAATGAGCAGTTCTTC
CASSLEGAGGPIYNEQFF
>-|TRBV29-1|-|TRBJ1-1
TGCAGCGTTGACCCGGTGAGGACTGAAGCTTTCTTT
CSVDPVRTEAFF
>-|TRBV6-1|-|TRBJ1-2
TGTGCCAGCAGTGAAGGCAGGGACACGGGTATTCTATATGGCTACACCTTC
CASSEGRDTGILYGYTF
>-|TRBV19|-|TRBJ1-5
TGTGCCAGTAGTCCCCGGGATGGATCCGGTCAGCCCCAGCATTTT
CASSPRDGSGQPQHF
>-|TRBV19|-|TRBJ1-4
TGTGCCAGTAGTAGGCGGCAGGGCCTCGAAAAACTGTTTTTT
CASSRRQGLEKLFF
>-|TRBV6-5|-|TRBJ1-6
TGTGCCAGCACCGTCGCTAGGGACTCACCCCTCCACTTT
CASTVARDSPLHF
>-|TRBV29-1|-|TRBJ2-5
TGCAGCGTTGGACGCGGCAGACAAGAGACCCAGTACTTC
CSVGRGRQETQYF
>few|TRBV5-1|-|TRBJ2-2
TGCGCCAGCAGCCCGGACTTGAACACCGGGGAGCTGTTTTTT
CASSPDLNTGELFF
>-|TRBV28|-|TRBJ1-5
TGTGCCAGCAGTACCAGTCAGCCCCAGCATTTT
CASSTSQPQHF
>-|TRBV7-3|-|TRBJ1-1
TGTGCCAGCTCTTTGGGCGGCAGCACTGAAGCTTTCTTT
CASSLGGSTEAFF
>once|TRBV24-1|-|TRBJ1-5
TGTGCCACCAGTGAGGAGGGTCAGCCCCAGCATTTT
CATSEEGQPQHF
>-|TRBV5-1|-|TRBJ1-2
TGCGCCAGCAGCTTGGCACCACAGGTTAACTATGGCTACACCTTC
CASSLAPQVNYGYTF
>-|TRBV7-2|-|TRBJ2-3
TGTGCCAGCAGCTCGAACACAGATACGCAGTATTTT
CASSSNTDTQYF
>-|TRBV29-1|-|TRBJ1-3
TGCAGCGTCATTGGAACACCTCACTCTGGAAACACCATATATTTT
CSVIGTPHSGNTIYF
>-|TRBV9|TRBD2|TRBJ2-3
TGTGCCAGCAGTGAGACTAGCGGGGGAGATACGCAGTATTTT
CASSETSGGDTQYF
>-|TRBV11-2|TRBD1|TRBJ1-4
TGTGCCAGCAGCTATCAGGGGGCCTCTAATGAAAAACTGTTTTTT
CASSYQGASNEKLFF
>-|TRBV3-1/TRBV3-2|-|TRBJ1-2
TGTGCCAGCAGCCAAGCGTGGCAGGGAGGCGGCTACACCTTC
CASSQAWQGGGYTF
>once|TRBV20-1|-|TRBJ2-5
TGCAGTGCTAGTGGCTTTTTGATGTACCAAGAGACCCAGTACTTC
CSASGFLMYQETQYF
>few|TRBV7-9|-|TRBJ1-4
TGTGCCAGCAGCTTTAGTGGAACTAATGAAAAACTGTTTTTT
CASSFSGTNEKLFF
>-|TRBV9|-|TRBJ1-3
TGTGCCAGCAGCCCCCGAACAGGAACCTCTGGAAACACCATATATTTT
CASSPRTGTSGNTIYF
>-|TRBV5-1|-|TRBJ2-1
TGCGCCAGCAGCTTGGCTCGCCTAGCAGTTATTTACAATGAGCAGTTCTTC
CASSLARLAVIYNEQFF
>-|TRBV19|TRBD2|TRBJ2-3
TGTGCCAGTAGTATCGGGACTAGCCGGGCAGATACGCAGTATTTT
CASSIGTSRADTQYF
>-|TRBV3-1/TRBV3-2|-|TRBJ1-1
TGTGCCAGCAGCCAAGAGGCGACAGTCCGAGCTTTCTTT
CASSQEATVRAFF
>-|TRBV7-2|TRBD2|TRBJ2-5
TGTGCCAGCAGCTACGGCCCGGGAGGAGGTGAGACCCAGTACTTC
CASSYGPGGGETQYF
>-|TRBV29-1|-|TRBJ2-1
TGCAGCTCCCGCGTCTACAATGAGCAGTTCTTC
CSSRVYNEQFF
>-|TRBV9|-|TRBJ2-3
TGTGCCAGCAGCGTGAGACTAGGGCTTGGCACAGATACGCAGTATTTT
CASSVRLGLGTDTQYF
>-|TRBV28|-|TRBJ1-3
TGTGCCAGCCGCGAGGTTACTGGAAACACCATATATTTT
CASREVTGNTIYF
>few|TRBV11-2|-|TRBJ1-6
TGTGCCAGCAGCATCAGAAGTTTTAATTCACCCCTCCACTTT
CASSIRSFNSPLHF
>-|TRBV7-6|-|TRBJ2-6
TGTGCCAGCAGCTTAAGGGGGGGCCCTGGGGCCAACGTCCTGACTTTC
CASSLRGGPGANVLTF
>-|TRBV3-1/TRBV3-2|TRBD2|TRBJ2-1
TGTGCCAGCAGCCAGATCAGCGGGGTGTACAATGAGCAGTTCTTC
CASSQISGVYNEQFF
>-|TRBV5-4|TRBD2|TRBJ2-1
TGTGCCAGCAGCTTCCCTAGCGGGGACTCCTACAATGAGCAGTTCTTC
CASSFPSGDSYNEQFF
>-|TRBV4-2|-|TRBJ2-1
TGTGCCAGCAGCCAAGATCTGGGGCTCGAGCAGTTCTTC
CASSQDLGLEQFF
>-|TRBV6-5|-|TRBJ1-2
TGTGCCAGCAGTCCGGGACTGCAGGTTTTTGGCTACACCTTC
CASSPGLQVFGYTF
>-|TRBV6-5|TRBD1|TRBJ2-7
TGTGCCAGCAGACCCTCGAGGACAGGACACCACGAGCAGTACTTC
CASRPSRTGHHEQYF
>-|TRBV9|-|TRBJ1-1
TGTGCCAGCAGCGTAGGTCTAGACACTGAAGCTTTCTTT
CASSVGLDTEAFF
>-|TRBV9|TRBD2|TRBJ2-1
TGTGCCAGCAGCGTAGACCCGCGGGGGGGCTCGAATGAGCAGTTCTTC
CASSVDPRGGSNEQFF
>-|TRBV3-1/TRBV3-2|-|TRBJ1-2
TGTGCCAGCAGCCCGCTCGGGGGTGGTGGCTATGGCTACACCTTC
CASSPLGGGGYGYTF
>-|TRBV2|-|TRBJ1-5
TGTGCCAGCAGTGAATATGGCCAGGGAGGGCAGCCCCAGCATTTT
CASSEYGQGGQPQHF
>-|TRBV11-3|-|TRBJ1-6
TGTGCCAGCAGCTCCCGGGATCAAAATTCACCCCTCCACTTT
CASSSRDQNSPLHF
>few|TRBV5-5|TRBD1|TRBJ1-1
TGTGCCAGCAGCCCCTTGGGACAGGGCGAAGCTTTCTTT
CASSPLGQGEAFF
>-|TRBV7-2|-|TRBJ1-2
TGTGCCAGCAGCTTAGGGGGCCCCGTCTATGGCTACACCTTC
CASSLGGPVYGYTF
>-|TRBV6-5|TRBD1|TRBJ1-3
TGTGCCAGCAGCGGAACAGGGGACTCTGGAAACACCATATATTTT
CASSGTGDSGNTIYF
>few|TRBV7-9|-|TRBJ1-2
TGTGCCAGCAGCTTAGCGACAGAAGGCTACACCTTC
CASSLATEGYTF
>-|TRBV4-2|-|TRBJ2-1
TGTGCCAGCAGCCTACCCGGACCGACCGATGAGCAGTTCTTC
CASSLPGPTDEQFF
>-|TRBV19|-|TRBJ2-2
TGTGCCAGTAGTATTTACACCGGGGAGCTGTTTTTT
CASSIYTGELFF